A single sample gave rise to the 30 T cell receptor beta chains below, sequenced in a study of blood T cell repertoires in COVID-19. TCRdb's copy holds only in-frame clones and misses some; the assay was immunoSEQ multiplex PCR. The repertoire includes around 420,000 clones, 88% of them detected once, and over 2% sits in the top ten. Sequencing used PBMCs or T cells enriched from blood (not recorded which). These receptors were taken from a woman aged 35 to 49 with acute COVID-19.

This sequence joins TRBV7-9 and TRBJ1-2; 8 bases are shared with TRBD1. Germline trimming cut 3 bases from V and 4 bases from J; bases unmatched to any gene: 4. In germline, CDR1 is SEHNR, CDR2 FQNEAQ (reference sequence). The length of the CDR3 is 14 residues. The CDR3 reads CASSFGQGLYGYTF. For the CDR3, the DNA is TGTGCCAGCAGCTTCGGACAGGGCCTCTATGGCTACACCTTC.

This CDR3 is CATSEATSGQITGELFF. CDR3 DNA sequence: TGTGCCACCAGTGAGGCTACCTCGGGACAGATCACCGGGGAGCTGTTTTTT. The rearrangement uses TRBV24-1 and TRBJ2-2; 7 bases fit TRBD1. The CDR3 is 17 residues long. Trimming removed 4 bases from V and 4 bases from J; junction bases left unmatched: 11. Germline CDR1 and CDR2: KGHDR and SFDVKD.

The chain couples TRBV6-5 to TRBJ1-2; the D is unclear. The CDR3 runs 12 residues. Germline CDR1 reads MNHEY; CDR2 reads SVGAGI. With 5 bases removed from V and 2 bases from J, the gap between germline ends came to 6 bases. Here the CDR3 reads CASSPTNYGYTF. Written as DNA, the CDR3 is TGTGCCAGCAGTCCGACAAACTATGGCTACACCTTC.

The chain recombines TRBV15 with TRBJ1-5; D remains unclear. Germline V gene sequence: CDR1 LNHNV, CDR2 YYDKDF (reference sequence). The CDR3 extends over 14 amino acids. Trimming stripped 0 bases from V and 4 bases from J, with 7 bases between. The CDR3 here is CATSRESGNQPQHF. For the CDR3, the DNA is TGTGCCACCAGCAGAGAAAGCGGGAATCAGCCCCAGCATTTT.

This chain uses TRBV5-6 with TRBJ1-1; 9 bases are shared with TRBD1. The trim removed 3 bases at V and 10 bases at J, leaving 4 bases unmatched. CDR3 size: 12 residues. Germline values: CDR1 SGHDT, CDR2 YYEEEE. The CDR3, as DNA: TGTGCCAGCAGCTCGGGACAGGGAGTAGCTTTCTTT. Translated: CASSSGQGVAFF.

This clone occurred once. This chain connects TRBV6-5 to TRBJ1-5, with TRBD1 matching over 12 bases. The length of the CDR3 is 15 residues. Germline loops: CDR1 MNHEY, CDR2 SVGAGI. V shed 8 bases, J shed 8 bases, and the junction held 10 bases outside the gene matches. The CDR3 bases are TGTGCCAGCCGACCCGGGACAGGGGGCTCGGAGCCCCAGCATTTT. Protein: CASRPGTGGSEPQHF.

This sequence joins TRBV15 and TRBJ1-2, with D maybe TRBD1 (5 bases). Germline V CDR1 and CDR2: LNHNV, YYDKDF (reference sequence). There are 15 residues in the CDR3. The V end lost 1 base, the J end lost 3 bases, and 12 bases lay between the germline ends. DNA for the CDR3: TGTGCCACCAGCAGAGGTCAGGGACTTGACTATGGCTACACCTTC. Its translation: CATSRGQGLDYGYTF.

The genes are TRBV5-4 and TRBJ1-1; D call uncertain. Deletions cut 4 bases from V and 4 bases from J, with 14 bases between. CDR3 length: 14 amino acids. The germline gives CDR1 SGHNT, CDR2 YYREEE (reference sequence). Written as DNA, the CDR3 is TGTGCCAGCAGCCCCAGGAGGGAGGGCACTGAAGCTTTCTTT. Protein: CASSPRREGTEAFF.

The DNA for the CDR3 is TGCGCCAGCACATCCTACGGGGAGCAGTACTTC. It codes for CASTSYGEQYF. V gene TRBV10-2 combines with J gene TRBJ2-7; D is undetermined. The CDR3 is 11 amino acids. The germline CDR1 and CDR2 sequences are WSHSY and SAAADI. Trimming took 7 bases from V and 7 from J, leaving 11 bases between them.

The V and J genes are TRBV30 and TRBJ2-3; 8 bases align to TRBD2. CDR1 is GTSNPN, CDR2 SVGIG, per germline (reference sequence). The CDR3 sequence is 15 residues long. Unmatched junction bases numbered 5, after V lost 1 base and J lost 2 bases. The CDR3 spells CAWSAGGLYTDTQYF. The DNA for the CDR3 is TGTGCCTGGAGTGCGGGGGGGCTATACACAGATACGCAGTATTTT.

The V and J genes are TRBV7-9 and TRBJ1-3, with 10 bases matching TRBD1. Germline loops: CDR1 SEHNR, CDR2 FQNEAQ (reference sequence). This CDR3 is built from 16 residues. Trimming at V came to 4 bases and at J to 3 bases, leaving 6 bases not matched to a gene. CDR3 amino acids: CASSSPGQGDGNTIYF. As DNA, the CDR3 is TGTGCCAGCAGCTCCCCAGGACAGGGGGATGGAAACACCATATATTTT.

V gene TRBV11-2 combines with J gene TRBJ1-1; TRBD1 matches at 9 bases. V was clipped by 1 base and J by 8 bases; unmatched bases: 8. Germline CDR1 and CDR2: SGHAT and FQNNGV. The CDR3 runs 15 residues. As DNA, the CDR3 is TGTGCCAGCAGCTTAGGGGGACAGGGTAACCCAGAAGCTTTCTTT. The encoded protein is CASSLGGQGNPEAFF.

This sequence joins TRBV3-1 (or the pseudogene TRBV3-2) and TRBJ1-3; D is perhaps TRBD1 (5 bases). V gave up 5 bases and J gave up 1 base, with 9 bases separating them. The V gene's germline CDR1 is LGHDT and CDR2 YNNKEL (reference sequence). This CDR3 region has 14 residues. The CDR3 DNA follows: TGTGCCAGCAGCACACGGGGGTCTGGAAACACCATATATTTT. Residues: CASSTRGSGNTIYF.

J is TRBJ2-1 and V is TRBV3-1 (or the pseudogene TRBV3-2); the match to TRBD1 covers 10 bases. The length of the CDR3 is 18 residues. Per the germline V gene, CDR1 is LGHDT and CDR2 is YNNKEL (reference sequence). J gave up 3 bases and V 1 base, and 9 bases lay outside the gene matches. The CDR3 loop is CASSQGIRDRGLYNEQFF. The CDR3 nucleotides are TGTGCCAGCAGCCAAGGTATACGGGACAGGGGACTCTACAATGAGCAGTTCTTC.

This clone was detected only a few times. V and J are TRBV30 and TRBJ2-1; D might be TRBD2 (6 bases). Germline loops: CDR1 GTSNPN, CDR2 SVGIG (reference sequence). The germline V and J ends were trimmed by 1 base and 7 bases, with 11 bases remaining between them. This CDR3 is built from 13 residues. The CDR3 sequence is CAWSDGGDNEQFF. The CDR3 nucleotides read TGTGCCTGGAGTGACGGGGGAGATAATGAGCAGTTCTTC.

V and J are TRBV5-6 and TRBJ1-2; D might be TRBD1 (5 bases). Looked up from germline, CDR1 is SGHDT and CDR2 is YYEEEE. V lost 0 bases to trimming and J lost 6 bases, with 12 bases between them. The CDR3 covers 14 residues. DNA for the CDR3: TGTGCCAGCAGCTTGGGACAGAACCCTAATGGCTACACCTTC. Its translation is CASSLGQNPNGYTF.

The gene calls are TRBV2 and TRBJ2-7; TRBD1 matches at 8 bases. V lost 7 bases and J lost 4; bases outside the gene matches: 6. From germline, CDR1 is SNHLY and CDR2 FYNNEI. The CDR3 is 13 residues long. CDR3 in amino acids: CASTQGALYEQYF. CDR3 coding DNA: TGTGCCAGCACCCAGGGGGCATTATACGAGCAGTACTTC.

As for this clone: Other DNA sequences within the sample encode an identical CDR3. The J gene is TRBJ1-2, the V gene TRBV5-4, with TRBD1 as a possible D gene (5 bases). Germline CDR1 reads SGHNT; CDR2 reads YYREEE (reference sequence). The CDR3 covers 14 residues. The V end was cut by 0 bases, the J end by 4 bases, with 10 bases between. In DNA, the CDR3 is TGTGCCAGCAGCTTGGGGCAGGGAGGCTATGGCTACACCTTC. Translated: CASSLGQGGYGYTF.

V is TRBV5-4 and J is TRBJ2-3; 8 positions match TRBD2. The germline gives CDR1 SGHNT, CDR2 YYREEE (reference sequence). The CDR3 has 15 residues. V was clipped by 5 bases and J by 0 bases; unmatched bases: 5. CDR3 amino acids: CASRPRGGSTDTQYF. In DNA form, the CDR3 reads TGTGCCAGCAGGCCTCGGGGGGGTAGCACAGATACGCAGTATTTT.

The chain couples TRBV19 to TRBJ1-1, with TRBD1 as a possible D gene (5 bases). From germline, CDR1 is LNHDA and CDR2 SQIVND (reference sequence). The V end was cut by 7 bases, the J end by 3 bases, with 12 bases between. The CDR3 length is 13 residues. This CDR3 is CASNGAGYTEAFF. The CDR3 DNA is TGTGCCAGTAATGGGGCCGGGTACACTGAAGCTTTCTTT.

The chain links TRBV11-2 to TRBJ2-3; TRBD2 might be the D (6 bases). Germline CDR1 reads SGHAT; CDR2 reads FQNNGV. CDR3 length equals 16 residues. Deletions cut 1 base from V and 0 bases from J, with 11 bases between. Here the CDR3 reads CASSLGVAASTDTQYF. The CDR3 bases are TGTGCCAGCAGCTTAGGGGTAGCGGCTAGCACAGATACGCAGTATTTT.

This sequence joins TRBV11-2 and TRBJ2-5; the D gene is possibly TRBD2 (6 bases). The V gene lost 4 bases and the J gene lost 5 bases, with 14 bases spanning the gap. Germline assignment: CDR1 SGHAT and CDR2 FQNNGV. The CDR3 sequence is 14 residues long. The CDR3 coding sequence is TGTGCCAGCAGCTCCACGGGGACTGTGGAGACCCAGTACTTC. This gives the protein CASSSTGTVETQYF. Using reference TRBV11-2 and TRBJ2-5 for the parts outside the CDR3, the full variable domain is EAGVAQSPRYKIIEKRQSVAFWCNPISGHATLYWYQQILGQGPKLLIQFQNNGVVDDSQLPKDRFSAERLKGVDSTLKIQPAKLEDSAVYLCASSSTGTVETQYFGPGTRLLVL.

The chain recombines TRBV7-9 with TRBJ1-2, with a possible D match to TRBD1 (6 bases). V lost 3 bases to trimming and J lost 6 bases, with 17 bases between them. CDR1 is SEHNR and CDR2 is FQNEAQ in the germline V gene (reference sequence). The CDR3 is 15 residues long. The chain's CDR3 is CASSLGQGQADGYTF. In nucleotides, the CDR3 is TGTGCCAGCAGCTTGGGCCAGGGGCAAGCGGATGGCTACACCTTC.

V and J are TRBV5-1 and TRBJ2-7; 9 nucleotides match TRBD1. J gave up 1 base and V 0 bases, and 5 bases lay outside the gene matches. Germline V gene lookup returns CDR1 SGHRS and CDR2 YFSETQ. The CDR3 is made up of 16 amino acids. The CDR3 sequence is CASSLGRDRASYEQYF. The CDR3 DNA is TGCGCCAGCAGCTTGGGCCGGGACAGGGCGTCCTACGAGCAGTACTTC.

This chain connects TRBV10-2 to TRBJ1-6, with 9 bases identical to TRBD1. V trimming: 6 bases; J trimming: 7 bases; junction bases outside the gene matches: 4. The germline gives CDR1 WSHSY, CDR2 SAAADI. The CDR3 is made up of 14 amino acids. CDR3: CASREGQGNSPLHF. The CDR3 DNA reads TGCGCCAGCAGGGAGGGACAGGGCAATTCACCCCTCCACTTT.

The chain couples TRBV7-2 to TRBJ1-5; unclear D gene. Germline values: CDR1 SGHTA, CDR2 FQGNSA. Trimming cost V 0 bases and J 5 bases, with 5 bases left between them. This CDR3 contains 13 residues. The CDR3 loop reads CASSLANYQPQHF. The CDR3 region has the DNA TGTGCCAGCAGCTTAGCCAACTATCAGCCCCAGCATTTT.

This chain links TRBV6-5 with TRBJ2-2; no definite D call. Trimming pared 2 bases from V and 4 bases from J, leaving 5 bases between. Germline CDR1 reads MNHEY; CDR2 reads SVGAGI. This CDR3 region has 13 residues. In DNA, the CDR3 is TGTGCCAGCAGTTACCAGGTCACCGGGGAGCTGTTTTTT. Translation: CASSYQVTGELFF.

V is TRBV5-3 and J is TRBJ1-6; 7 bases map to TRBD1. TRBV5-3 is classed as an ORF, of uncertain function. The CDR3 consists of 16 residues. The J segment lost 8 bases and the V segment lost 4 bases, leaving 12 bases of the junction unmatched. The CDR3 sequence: CARSTSRQGKYSPLHF. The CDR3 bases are TGTGCCAGAAGCACCTCACGACAGGGTAAATATTCACCCCTCCACTTT.

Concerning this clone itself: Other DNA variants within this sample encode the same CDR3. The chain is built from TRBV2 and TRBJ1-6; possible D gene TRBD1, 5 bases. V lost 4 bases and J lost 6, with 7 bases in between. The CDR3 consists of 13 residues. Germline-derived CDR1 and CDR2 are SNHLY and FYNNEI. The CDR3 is CASSGQLNSPLHF. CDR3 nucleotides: TGTGCCAGCAGTGGACAGCTTAATTCACCCCTCCACTTT.

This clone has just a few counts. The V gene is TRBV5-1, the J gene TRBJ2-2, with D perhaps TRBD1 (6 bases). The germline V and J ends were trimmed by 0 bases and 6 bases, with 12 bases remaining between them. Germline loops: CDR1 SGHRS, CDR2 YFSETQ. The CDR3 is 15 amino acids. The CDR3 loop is CASSLVPGGPGELFF. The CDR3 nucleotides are TGCGCCAGCAGCTTGGTTCCTGGGGGCCCCGGGGAGCTGTTTTTT. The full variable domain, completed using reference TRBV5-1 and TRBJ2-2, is KAGVTQTPRYLIKTRGQQVTLSCSPISGHRSVSWYQQTPGQGLQFLFEYFSETQRNKGNFPGRFSGRQFSNSRSEMNVSTLELGDSALYLCASSLVPGGPGELFFGEGSRLTVL.